The 27 T cell receptor beta chains presented below share a single source sample, sequenced in a study of OX40 agonist ivuxolimab in advanced cancers. Generated by immunoSEQ multiplex PCR, the TCRdb table keeps only in-frame clones and is missing some. In the table there are 55,000 to 65,000 clones, around 84% of which are singletons. Source: CD4+ or CD8+ T cells sorted from blood, taken in a trial of the OX40 agonist ivuxolimab. These receptors came from an adult with an advanced solid tumor such as melanoma, head and neck, liver or kidney cancer.

This chain links TRBV27 with TRBJ1-5, with no clear D. This CDR3 comprises 16 residues. Germline V CDR1 and CDR2: MNHEY, SMNVEV (reference sequence). Between the trimmed V and J ends, which lost 6 bases and 4 bases, there was a span of 19 bases. CDR3 DNA: TGTGCCAGCAGCCCCCGGGGTGTTCCGGGTAATCAGCCCCAGCATTTT. Translation: CASSPRGVPGNQPQHF.

This clone was counted only a few times. Other nucleotide sequences in the sample specify the same CDR3. V and J are TRBV30 and TRBJ2-3, with D uncertain. Trimming stripped 2 bases from V and 1 base from J, with 7 bases between. Per germline, CDR1 GTSNPN and CDR2 SVGIG (reference sequence). This CDR3 is 13 amino acids long. This CDR3 is CAWSISRTDTQYF. The CDR3 nucleotides read TGTGCCTGGAGTATAAGTCGCACAGATACGCAGTATTTT.

V gene TRBV9 combines with J gene TRBJ2-1; 9 nucleotides agree with TRBD2. V dropped 2 bases and J dropped 8; count of bases not matched to a gene: 5. The CDR3 contains 14 residues. CDR1 and CDR2 from the germline V gene are SGDLS and YYNGEE. The CDR3 is CASSVGLAGDEQFF. CDR3 DNA sequence: TGTGCCAGCAGCGTGGGACTAGCTGGTGATGAGCAGTTCTTC. The variable domain in full, with the rest retrieved from reference TRBV9 and TRBJ2-1, is DSGVTQTPKHLITATGQRVTLRCSPRSGDLSVYWYQQSLDQGLQFLIQYYNGEERAKGNILERFSAQQFPDLHSELNLSSLELGDSALYFCASSVGLAGDEQFFGPGTRLTVL.

This sequence joins TRBV4-3 and TRBJ1-4, with 10 bases that match TRBD1. Germline CDR1 LGHNA, CDR2 YSLEER. The CDR3 totals 16 residues. V was pared by 4 bases and J by 3 bases, with 5 bases of the junction left unmatched. CDR3 in amino acids: CASSRGTGEANEKLFF. For the CDR3, the DNA is TGCGCCAGCAGCCGGGGGACAGGGGAAGCTAATGAAAAACTGTTTTTT.

This clone was picked up a small number of times. The chain has TRBV7-8 and TRBJ2-5; no clear D. V was shortened by 2 bases and J by 7 bases, with 8 bases between the two germline ends. Germline-derived CDR1 and CDR2 are SGHVS and FQNEAQ. CDR3 size: 12 residues. The CDR3: CASSLLSGTQYF. The CDR3 nucleotides are TGTGCCAGCAGCTTATTATCGGGGACCCAGTACTTC.

The chain couples TRBV19 to TRBJ1-5; 7 bases fit TRBD1. The V and J ends lost 1 base and 0 bases, in that order; junction bases with no gene match: 6. The CDR3 loop spans 17 amino acids. From germline, CDR1 is LNHDA and CDR2 SQIVND (reference sequence). The CDR3 spells CASSIGQGGYSNQPQHF. The CDR3 DNA follows: TGTGCCAGTAGTATAGGACAGGGCGGCTATAGCAATCAGCCCCAGCATTTT.

This chain connects TRBV30 to TRBJ2-2, with D unresolved. Germline lookup yields CDR1 GTSNPN and CDR2 SVGIG (reference sequence). This CDR3 has 13 residues. V was shortened by 2 bases and J by 6 bases, with 10 bases between the two germline ends. The DNA of the CDR3 is TGTGCCTGGAGTCGAATTAACGCCGGGGAGCTGTTTTTT. Residues: CAWSRINAGELFF.

The V gene is TRBV27, the J gene TRBJ2-6; no definite D call. V shed 5 bases and J shed 0 bases, with 11 bases lying between them. Germline CDR1 is MNHEY and CDR2 is SMNVEV (reference sequence). The length of the CDR3 is 16 residues. The CDR3 here is CASSTRVVSGANVLTF. Here the CDR3 DNA reads TGTGCCAGCAGTACTCGGGTCGTCTCTGGGGCCAACGTCCTGACTTTC.

V is TRBV25-1 and J is TRBJ2-1; no definite D call. The CDR3 consists of 12 residues. The germline CDR1 and CDR2 sequences are MGHDK and SYGVNS. V gave up 7 bases and J gave up 9 bases, with 13 bases separating them. CDR3 residues: CASTSPWGEQFF. The CDR3 nucleotides read TGTGCCAGCACCTCCCCATGGGGTGAGCAGTTCTTC.

This clone was detected once. The chain joins TRBV6-4 to TRBJ1-1, with a weak D call TRBD1 (6 bases). Trimming took off 5 bases at V and 4 bases at J, with 11 bases between the two ends. Germline CDR1 MRHNA, CDR2 SNTAGT. The CDR3 has 13 residues. The chain's CDR3 is CASSFQTGTEAFF. The CDR3, as DNA: TGTGCCAGCAGTTTTCAGACAGGCACTGAAGCTTTCTTT.

As to this clone: At one of its ends the junction is not consistent with the germline gene, which may arise from a read error. This chain joins TRBV7-7 and TRBJ2-5; the D gene is possibly TRBD2 (5 bases). Germline CDR1 SSHAT, CDR2 FNYEAQ (reference sequence). The CDR3 length is 14 residues. CDR3 sequence (DNA): TGTGCTAGCAGCTTATCGGGGTTCCAAGAGACCCAGTACTTC. Its protein is CASSLSGFQETQYF.

V gene TRBV5-1 combines with J gene TRBJ2-4, with D maybe TRBD1 (7 bases). The CDR3 totals 15 residues. CDR1 is SGHRS and CDR2 is YFSETQ in the germline V gene. The germline V and J ends were trimmed by 3 bases and 6 bases, with 16 bases remaining between them. For the CDR3, the DNA is TGCGCCAGCAGCTGGAGGGGGACAGTCCTAAACATTCAGTACTTC. This codes for CASSWRGTVLNIQYF.

J is TRBJ2-1 and V is TRBV12-5; 10 bases fit TRBD2. The CDR3 length is 17 residues. CDR1 and CDR2 (germline): LGHNT, FRNRAP. The V and J ends lost 1 base and 0 bases, in that order; junction bases with no gene match: 3. CDR3 protein: CASGLERLAGSYNEQFF. For the CDR3, the DNA is TGTGCTAGTGGTTTGGAGAGACTAGCGGGCTCCTACAATGAGCAGTTCTTC.

The chain employs TRBV2 and TRBJ2-7; 12 bases line up with TRBD1. Germline V gene lookup returns CDR1 SNHLY and CDR2 FYNNEI. The CDR3 extends over 18 amino acids. Trimming at V came to 3 bases and at J to 1 base, leaving 10 bases not matched to a gene. CDR3 sequence (DNA): TGTGCCAGCAGTGACTGGGGACAGGGGGCTAGTAAGTCCTACGAGCAGTACTTC. It translates to CASSDWGQGASKSYEQYF.

The chain carries TRBV6-1 and TRBJ1-1; D uncertain. CDR1 and CDR2 (germline): MNHNS, SASEGT. The CDR3 has 13 amino acids. The V and J ends lost 3 bases and 4 bases respectively, with 9 bases between them. The CDR3: CASSEAGRTEAFF. The CDR3 region has the DNA TGTGCCAGCAGTGAGGCAGGCCGCACTGAAGCTTTCTTT.

This chain uses TRBV7-9 with TRBJ2-5; 9 bases align to TRBD1. The CDR3 is made up of 14 amino acids. The V gene's germline CDR1 is SEHNR and CDR2 FQNEAQ (reference sequence). With V trimmed by 3 bases and J by 5 bases, 4 bases remained unmatched. In nucleotides, the CDR3 is TGTGCCAGCAGCTTTACAGGGGGCGCGGAGACCCAGTACTTC. It translates to CASSFTGGAETQYF.

CDR3 region: CASSPSGSFPNYEQYF. DNA of the CDR3: TGTGCCAGCAGTCCCAGCGGGAGTTTTCCGAACTACGAGCAGTACTTC. The chain has TRBV27 and TRBJ2-7; 8 bases fit TRBD2. Germline V gene lookup returns CDR1 MNHEY and CDR2 SMNVEV (reference sequence). This CDR3 spans 16 amino acids. With V trimmed by 5 bases and J by 3 bases, 12 bases remained unmatched.

The V call is TRBV7-2, the J call TRBJ1-5; D ambiguous. V lost 4 bases and J lost 7, with 11 bases in between. The CDR3 has 13 residues. CDR1 and CDR2 (germline): SGHTA, FQGNSA. CDR3 sequence: CASSSATRQPQHF. As DNA, the CDR3 is TGTGCCAGCAGCTCGGCTACGAGGCAGCCCCAGCATTTT.

The CDR3 reads CASSPWDTDYGYTF. The CDR3 DNA follows: TGTGCCAGCAGTCCTTGGGACACCGACTATGGCTACACCTTC. The chain has TRBV27 and TRBJ1-2; a possible D gene is TRBD1 (6 bases). The CDR3 spans 14 residues. Germline V gene lookup returns CDR1 MNHEY and CDR2 SMNVEV (reference sequence). V was clipped by 5 bases and J by 3 bases, with 13 bases between them.

The chain uses TRBV18 and TRBJ2-3; TRBD1 aligns across 8 bases. The CDR3 runs to 15 residues. Germline trimming cut 5 bases from V and 2 bases from J; bases unmatched to any gene: 6. Germline CDR1 KGHSH, CDR2 LQKENI. CDR3 residues: CASSRGRGPTDTQYF. For the CDR3, the DNA is TGTGCCAGCTCAAGGGGCAGGGGGCCCACAGATACGCAGTATTTT.

The V gene is TRBV11-1, the J gene TRBJ2-2, with 11 positions matching TRBD2. With V trimmed by 5 bases and J by 3 bases, 11 bases remained unmatched. CDR1 SGHAT and CDR2 FQDESV come from the germline V gene (reference sequence). The CDR3 consists of 18 residues. The CDR3 coding sequence is TGTGCCAGCAGCCCGTCCGGGGTAGCGGGAGGGGACACCGGGGAGCTGTTTTTT. This sequence encodes CASSPSGVAGGDTGELFF.

The rearrangement links TRBV28 to TRBJ1-6; TRBD1 agrees at 7 bases. The germline V gene encodes CDR1 MDHEN and CDR2 SYDVKM. The CDR3 has 15 amino acids. V gave up 1 base and J gave up 6 bases; unmatched junction bases: 3. For the CDR3, the DNA is TGTGCCAGCAGTTTATACAGGGGTGGTAATTCACCCCTCCACTTT. This codes for CASSLYRGGNSPLHF.

The rearrangement joins TRBV10-3 to TRBJ1-3; a possible D gene is TRBD1 (6 bases). This CDR3 comprises 15 residues. The V end was cut by 7 bases, the J end by 8 bases, with 21 bases between. Germline lookup yields CDR1 ENHRY and CDR2 SYGVKD. CDR3 DNA: TGTGCCATCACCCCGCGGGACATGCTAGGAGACACCATATATTTT. Translation gives CAITPRDMLGDTIYF.

This chain uses TRBV2 with TRBJ2-1, with D maybe TRBD2 (6 bases). The V end was cut by 5 bases, the J end by 5 bases, with 16 bases between. Germline V gene data show CDR1 as SNHLY and CDR2 as FYNNEI. The CDR3 is 15 amino acids. CDR3 region: CASSPTSRDHNEQFF. In DNA, the CDR3 is TGTGCCAGCAGTCCGACTAGTCGGGATCACAATGAGCAGTTCTTC.

V and J are TRBV18 and TRBJ1-2; D gene uncertain. The germline CDR1 and CDR2 sequences are KGHSH and LQKENI. The V and J ends lost 6 bases and 6 bases respectively, with 17 bases between them. The CDR3 has 14 amino acids. CDR3 in DNA: TGTGCCAGCTCTGGCCCTGGGCAGGCTAATGGCTACACCTTC. Its protein product is CASSGPGQANGYTF.

V usage is TRBV4-1 and J usage is TRBJ1-1; 8 bases align to TRBD1. V lost 2 bases to trimming and J lost 4 bases; unmatched junction nucleotides: 6. This CDR3 has 15 residues. Per germline, CDR1 MGHRA and CDR2 YSYEKL. The CDR3 DNA is TGCGCCAGCAGCCAACCGAGGACAGGGCCCACTGAAGCTTTCTTT. It specifies CASSQPRTGPTEAFF.

This clone has a single count. This chain links TRBV5-1 with TRBJ2-1; TRBD2 aligns across 10 bases. There are 15 residues in the CDR3. J was trimmed by 9 bases and V by 0 bases; bases with no gene match: 6. The germline gives CDR1 SGHRS, CDR2 YFSETQ. CDR3 DNA: TGCGCCAGCAGCTTGGAAGCGGGAGGGCTCAGTGAGCAGTTCTTC. It yields the protein CASSLEAGGLSEQFF.